The clone carrying this T cell receptor (beta chain) was picked up one time. Its antigen is not identified. Per germline, CDR1 SNHLY and CDR2 FYNNEI. V lost 7 bases and J lost 2, with 12 bases in between. The CDR3 spans 13 residues. The table came from immunoSEQ multiplex PCR; TCRdb's copy has only in-frame clones and leaves some out. This sample has 9,500 to 14,000 clones, with roughly 80% found just once. The source of the sample is a study of PD-1 blockade in classical Hodgkin lymphoma. Relapse was seen in all patients after autologous stem cell transplantation, and brentuximab vedotin exposure was variable. Isolation of CD8+ T cells from thawed PBMCs used magnetic negative selection. Whole-study findings and limits: Newly diagnosed patients were reported to start with lower TCR diversity than healthy donors. Partial responders and progressors had significantly lower baseline TCR diversity. Patients starting nivolumab under 1 year after ASCT were excluded.

The sample consisted of CD8+ T cells from blood, taken at baseline. V usage is TRBV2 and J usage is TRBJ2-7; the D is unclear. The source of this sequence is a human donor with classical Hodgkin lymphoma. The CDR3 sequence is CASNNAYTYEQYF. The CDR3 region has the DNA TGTGCCAGCAACAACGCTTATACCTACGAGCAGTACTTC.